The following is a T cell receptor beta chain sequence with its context. The target antigen is unknown. The data belong to a study of CD4 T cells in relation to SARS-CoV-2 and coronaviruses. Study-level information: No peptide or an HIV-1 Nef peptide pool served as negative control. The restricting HLA molecule for shared crossreactive spike epitopes was mapped.

Sequenced by immunoSEQ multiplex PCR; TCRdb stores in-frame clones only, minus some. The sample gives approximately 20,000 clones, roughly 80% of which show up once; 15% to 17% is in the top ten. The study, taken as a whole, reports: In around 60% of donors, memory CD4+ clonotypes crossrecognized SARS-CoV-2 and at least one common cold coronavirus spike.

CD4+ T cells from unexposed donors were obtained before the COVID-19 pandemic (2011-2018). After roughly ten days of culture, CD4+ T cells were isolated. From germline, CDR1 is SGHRS and CDR2 YFSETQ. The junction had 5 bases not matched to a gene; V was cut back by 0 bases and J by 2 bases. The CDR3 length is 16 residues. The sequenced material came from CD4+ T cells from PBMCs, cultured in vitro. This sequence was found in a human donor in good health. The rearrangement uses TRBV5-1 and TRBJ2-5, with 9 positions matching TRBD1. CDR3 DNA: TGCGCCAGCAGCTTGGGTGTCGGACAGGGGCAAGAGACCCAGTACTTC. It specifies CASSLGVGQGQETQYF.